This T cell receptor (beta chain) was obtained from a study of blood T cells in healthy people across ages. Study-wide results and caveats: Age advanced and TCR beta diversity per million T cells fell, roughly linearly.

Each donor's blood draw was 7.5 to 10 milliliters of peripheral blood. With a J-beta primer mix and a sample-barcoded 5' primer, a second PCR ran about 7 to 12 cycles. Each cDNA molecule, via a template-switch adaptor with 12 random nucleotides, was tagged. TCRdb re-analysed the 5' RACE reads in MiXCR, keeping a single row per CDR3 protein. Here the sample spans about 1.4 million distinct CDR3 sequences, approximately 59% being singletons. In the case of this clonotype: What it binds is unknown.

There are 15 residues in the CDR3. V lost 2 bases, J lost 2 bases, and 6 bases stayed unmatched. Per germline, CDR1 MNHEY and CDR2 SVGEGT. Specimen: blood. The chain uses TRBV6-2 or TRBV6-3 and TRBJ2-7; 7 nucleotides agree with TRBD1. The sequence came from a man between 18 and 29 years old in good health. CDR3 sequence: CASSYAQGSPYEQYF. The CDR3 nucleotides read TGTGCCAGCAGTTACGCACAGGGGTCCCCCTACGAGCAGTACTTC.